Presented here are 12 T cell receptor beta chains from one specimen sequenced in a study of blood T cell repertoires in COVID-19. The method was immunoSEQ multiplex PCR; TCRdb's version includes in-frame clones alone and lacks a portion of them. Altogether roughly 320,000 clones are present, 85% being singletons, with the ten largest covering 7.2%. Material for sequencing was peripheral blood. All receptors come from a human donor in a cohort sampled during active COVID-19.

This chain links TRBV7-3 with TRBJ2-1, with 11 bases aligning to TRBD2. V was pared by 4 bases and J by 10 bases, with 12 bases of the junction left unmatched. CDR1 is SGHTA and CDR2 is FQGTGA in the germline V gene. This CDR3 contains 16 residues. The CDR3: CASSSLTSGGYREQFF. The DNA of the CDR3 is TGTGCCAGCAGCTCCTTAACTAGCGGGGGTTATAGGGAGCAGTTCTTC.

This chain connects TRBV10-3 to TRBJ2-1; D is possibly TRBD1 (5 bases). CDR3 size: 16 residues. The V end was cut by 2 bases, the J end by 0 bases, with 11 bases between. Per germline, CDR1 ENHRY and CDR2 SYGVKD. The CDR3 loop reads CAISEEQDNSYNEQFF. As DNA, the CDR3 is TGTGCCATCAGTGAGGAACAGGATAACTCCTACAATGAGCAGTTCTTC.

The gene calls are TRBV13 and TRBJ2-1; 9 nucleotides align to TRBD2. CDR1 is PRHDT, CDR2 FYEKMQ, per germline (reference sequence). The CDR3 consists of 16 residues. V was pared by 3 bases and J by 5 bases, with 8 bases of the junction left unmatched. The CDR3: CASSLRSGGSNNEQFF. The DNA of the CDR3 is TGTGCCAGCAGCTTGAGGAGCGGGGGGTCGAACAATGAGCAGTTCTTC.

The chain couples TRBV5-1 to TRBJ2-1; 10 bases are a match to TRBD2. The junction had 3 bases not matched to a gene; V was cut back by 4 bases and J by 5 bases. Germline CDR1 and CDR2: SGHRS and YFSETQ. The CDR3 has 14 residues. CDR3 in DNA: TGCGCCAGCAGCACTAGCGGGATCAACAATGAGCAGTTCTTC. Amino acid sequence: CASSTSGINNEQFF.

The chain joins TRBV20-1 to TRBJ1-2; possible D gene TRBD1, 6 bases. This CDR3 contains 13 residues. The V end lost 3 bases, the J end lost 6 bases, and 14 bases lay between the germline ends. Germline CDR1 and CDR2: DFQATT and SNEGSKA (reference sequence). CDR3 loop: CSASTGQRDGYTF. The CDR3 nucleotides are TGCAGTGCTAGTACAGGACAGAGAGATGGCTACACCTTC.

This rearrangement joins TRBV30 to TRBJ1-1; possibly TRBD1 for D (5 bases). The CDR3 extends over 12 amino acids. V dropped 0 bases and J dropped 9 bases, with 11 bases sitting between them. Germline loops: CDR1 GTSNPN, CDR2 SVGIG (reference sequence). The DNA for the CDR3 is TGTGCCTGGAGTGTGGGGGGGAGTCAAGCTTTCTTT. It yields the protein CAWSVGGSQAFF.

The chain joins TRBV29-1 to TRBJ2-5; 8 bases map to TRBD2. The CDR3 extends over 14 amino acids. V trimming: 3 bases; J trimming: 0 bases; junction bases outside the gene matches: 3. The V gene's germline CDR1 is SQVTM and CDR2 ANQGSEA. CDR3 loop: CSVDPSGYQETQYF. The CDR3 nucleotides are TGCAGCGTTGACCCTAGCGGGTACCAAGAGACCCAGTACTTC.

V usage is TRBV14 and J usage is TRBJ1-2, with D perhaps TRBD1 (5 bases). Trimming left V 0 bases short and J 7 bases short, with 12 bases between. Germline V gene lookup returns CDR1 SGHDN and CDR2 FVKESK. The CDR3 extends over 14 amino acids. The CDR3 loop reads CASSQDLRVGGYTF. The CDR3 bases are TGTGCCAGCAGCCAAGACCTCAGGGTCGGTGGCTACACCTTC.

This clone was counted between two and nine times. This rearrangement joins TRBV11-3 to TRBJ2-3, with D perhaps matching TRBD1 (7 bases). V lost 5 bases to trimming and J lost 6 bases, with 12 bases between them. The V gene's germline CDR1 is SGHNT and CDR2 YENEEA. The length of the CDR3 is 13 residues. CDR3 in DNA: TGTGCCAGCAGCCGACAGGGAGGCGATACGCAGTATTTT. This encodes CASSRQGGDTQYF.

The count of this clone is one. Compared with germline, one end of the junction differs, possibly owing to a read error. The CDR3 region has the DNA TGTGCCAGCAGCTTAGAGGTCGGACTAGGAAGCACCATATATTTT. Translated, it gives CASSLEVGLGSTIYF. The chain combines TRBV7-2 with TRBJ1-3; D is undetermined. CDR3 length equals 15 residues. The V gene's germline CDR1 is SGHTA and CDR2 FQGNSA.

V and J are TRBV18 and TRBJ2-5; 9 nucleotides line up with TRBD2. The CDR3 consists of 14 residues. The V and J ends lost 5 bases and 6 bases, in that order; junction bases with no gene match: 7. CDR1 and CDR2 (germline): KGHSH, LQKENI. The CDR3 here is CASSNKRGDQTQYF. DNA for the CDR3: TGTGCCAGCTCAAATAAGCGGGGGGACCAGACCCAGTACTTC.

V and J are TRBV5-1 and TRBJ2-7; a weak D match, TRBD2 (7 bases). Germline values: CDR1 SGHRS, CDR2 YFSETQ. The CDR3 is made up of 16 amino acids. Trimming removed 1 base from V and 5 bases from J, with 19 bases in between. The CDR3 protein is CASSLTGTRGGNEQYF. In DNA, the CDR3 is TGCGCCAGCAGCTTGACCGGGACAAGGGGGGGGAACGAGCAGTACTTC.